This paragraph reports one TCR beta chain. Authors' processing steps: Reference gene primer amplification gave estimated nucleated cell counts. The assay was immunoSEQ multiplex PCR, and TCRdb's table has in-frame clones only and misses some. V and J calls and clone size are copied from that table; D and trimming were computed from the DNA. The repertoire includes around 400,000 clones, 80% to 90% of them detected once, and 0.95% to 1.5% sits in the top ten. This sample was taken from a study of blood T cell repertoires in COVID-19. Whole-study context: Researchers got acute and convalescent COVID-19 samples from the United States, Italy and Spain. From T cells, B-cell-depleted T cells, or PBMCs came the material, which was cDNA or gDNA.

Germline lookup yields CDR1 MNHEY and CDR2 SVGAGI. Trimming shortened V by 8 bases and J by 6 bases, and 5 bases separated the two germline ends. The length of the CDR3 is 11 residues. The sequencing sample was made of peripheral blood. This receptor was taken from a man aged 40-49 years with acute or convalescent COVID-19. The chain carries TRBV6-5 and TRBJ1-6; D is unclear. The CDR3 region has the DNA TGTGCCAGCTCCAGTAATTCACCCCTCCACTTT. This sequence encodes CASSSNSPLHF.